In its sample, the clone carrying this T cell receptor beta chain was seen many times. The data originate from a study of patients and donors after allogeneic stem cell transplantation. TCRdb called the RT-PCR reads again in MiXCR, with one record for every CDR3 protein. Of hundreds of thousands of distinct CDR3 sequences in the sample, approximately 16% were seen once. The V gene end was trimmed by 6 bases and the J gene end by 2 bases; junction bases not matched to a gene: 5. This CDR3 region has 14 residues. This clonotype originated in a human donor who was either an allogeneic HSCT recipient or a stem cell or donor lymphocyte infusion donor (not recorded which). It is not recorded whose cells these are; they may come from a transplant donor. The genes are TRBV12-3 or TRBV12-4 and TRBJ2-3; 7 bases agree with TRBD1. Sequencing input: blood, either unsorted or a sorted T cell fraction (not recorded which). For the CDR3, the DNA is TGTGCCAGCAGCCGGACAGGACCCACAGATACGCAGTATTTT. This sequence encodes CASSRTGPTDTQYF.